This T cell receptor (beta chain) was observed in a study of blood T cell repertoires in COVID-19. TCRdb's copy holds only in-frame clones and misses some; the assay was immunoSEQ multiplex PCR. The data hold approximately 170,000 clones, with roughly 84% observed a single time. V lost 3 bases and J 8 bases, leaving 12 bases between the germline ends. The CDR3 sequence is 13 residues long. The germline V gene encodes CDR1 KGHDR and CDR2 SFDVKD. Sequencing was performed on peripheral blood. The chain is built from TRBV24-1 and TRBJ1-2, with TRBD1 as a possible D gene (6 bases). The clonotype originates from a man aged 60 to 69 who had recovered from COVID-19. The CDR3 DNA reads TGTGCCACCAGTGATCAGGGGAATAAGGGCTACACCTTC. Its translation is CATSDQGNKGYTF.